The sequence of this T cell receptor (beta chain) was determined in a study of T cell repertoires in cytomegalovirus infection (dated 2019 in TCRdb). General notes on the study: Recently identified HLA-C-restricted CMV epitopes, whose presentation resists viral immunomodulation, were targeted by peptide stimulations together with well-studied HLA-B-restricted epitopes. Donor HLA type was relevant to the analysis, because carriage of CMV infection together with the matching HLA type was indicated by public TCR beta signatures.

V is clipped by 5 bases and J by 1 base, and the sequence between their germline boundaries is 8 bases long. CDR1 and CDR2 are drawn from the germline V gene (reference sequence): MNHEY, SMNVEV. The CDR3 measures 13 amino acids from cysteine to phenylalanine. Kept here is only the CDR3 DNA, which spans 39 bases and is read in frame from base 1. This clonotype was counted only a few times. It has no known antigen specificity. Per-base quality was not reported, and no clone a single base away is much larger than it. The sample's treatment or condition label, in plain terms: in vitro stimulation with specific CMV peptide epitopes to enrich CMV-specific T cells. Sequencer: Illumina HiSeq 1500. The public reads were reanalyzed by TCRdb: fastp trimming at Q25, MiXCR alignment, in-frame beta chains only. CDR3 protein duplicates are merged, each entry listing the most common genes and DNA. Present in this sample are around 770,000 distinct CDR3 sequences, just under 30% of which were seen just once. The biggest ten clones account for over 10% of the sample.

What the work shows at the level of the full study, not this receptor alone: In the ex vivo response, HLA-C-restricted CMV-specific TCR beta clonotypes were dominant, and in two of eight donors the single most frequent clonotype came from this HLA-C-restricted group. Carriers of CMV infection plus the relevant HLA type were discriminated by the cumulative frequency of public TCR beta family members in the study cohort and in an independent approximately 340-donor cohort.

Here the chain combines TRBV27 and TRBJ1-1, with the D gene uncertain. The TCR sequence derives from a human donor in good health (CMV status not recorded). Some clones in this sample may be carry-over from other donors' samples. The specimen was cultured CD8+ T cells from PBMCs, collected from culture after CMV antigen stimulation. The CDR3 protein is CASSDNPNTEAFF. DNA sequence: TGTGCCAGCAGTGACAACCCGAACACTGAAGCTTTCTTT.